This TCR beta chain is from a study of blood T cell repertoires in COVID-19. Study at large: Italy, Spain and the United States were the sources of the convalescent and acute COVID-19 samples. PBMCs, B-cell-depleted T cells, or T cells were the source of the cDNA or gDNA that made up the material.

The data were produced by immunoSEQ multiplex PCR, yet TCRdb's version contains in-frame clones alone and is incomplete. Among more than 200,000 clones, roughly four fifths were seen once, and the ten largest hold 8.2%. Trimming took off 0 bases at V and 6 bases at J, with 10 bases between the two ends. The germline V gene has CDR1 GTSNPN and CDR2 SVGIG (reference sequence). There are 13 residues in the CDR3. The chain uses TRBV30 and TRBJ2-3; possibly TRBD2 for D (6 bases). The sequenced sample consisted of peripheral blood. This clonotype originated in a woman of 80 years or more with COVID-19, enrolled during active disease. The CDR3 nucleotides are TGTGCCTGGAGTGTATTCGGAGGGGATACGCAGTATTTT. The encoded protein is CAWSVFGGDTQYF.